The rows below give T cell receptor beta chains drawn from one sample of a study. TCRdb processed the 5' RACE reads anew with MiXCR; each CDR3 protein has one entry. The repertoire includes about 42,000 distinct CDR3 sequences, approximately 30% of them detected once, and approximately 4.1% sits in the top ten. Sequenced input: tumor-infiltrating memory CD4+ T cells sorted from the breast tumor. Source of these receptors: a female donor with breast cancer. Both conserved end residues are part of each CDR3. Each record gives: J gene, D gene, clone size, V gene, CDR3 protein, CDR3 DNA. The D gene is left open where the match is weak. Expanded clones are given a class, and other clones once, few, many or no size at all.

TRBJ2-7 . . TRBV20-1 CSASPPGQNYEQYF TGCAGTGCTAGCCCCCCTGGGCAGAACTACGAGCAGTACTTC
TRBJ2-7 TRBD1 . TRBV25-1 CASSEPGQGVHEQYF TGTGCCAGCAGTGAACCGGGACAGGGAGTCCACGAGCAGTACTTC
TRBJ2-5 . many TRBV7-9 CASSLGTAGETQYF TGTGCCAGCAGCTTAGGGACAGCCGGCGAGACCCAGTACTTC
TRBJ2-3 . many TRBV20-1 CSAKGTDTQYF TGCAGTGCCAAAGGCACAGATACGCAGTATTTT
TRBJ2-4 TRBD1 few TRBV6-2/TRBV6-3 CASSPPGQGSQPPYF TGTGCCAGCAGTCCTCCGGGACAGGGTTCGCAACCCCCGTACTTC
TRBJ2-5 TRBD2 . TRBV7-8 CASSLLEGLAALKTQYF TGTGCCAGCAGCCTCCTGGAGGGACTAGCGGCGCTAAAGACCCAGTACTTC
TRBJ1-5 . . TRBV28 CASSLYRQPQHF TGTGCCAGCAGTTTGTATAGACAGCCCCAGCATTTT
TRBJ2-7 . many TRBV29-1 CSVEDRASSYEQYF TGCAGCGTTGAAGATCGGGCCAGTTCCTACGAGCAGTACTTC
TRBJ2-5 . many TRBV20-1 CSARHQETQYF TGCAGTGCTAGACATCAAGAGACCCAGTACTTC
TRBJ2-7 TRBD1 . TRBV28 CASTKRTGQGEQYF TGTGCCAGCACCAAACGGACAGGGCAGGGCGAGCAGTACTTC
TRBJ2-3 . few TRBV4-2 CASSQAVFKAPTDTQYF TGTGCCAGCAGCCAAGCGGTATTTAAGGCTCCCACAGATACGCAGTATTTT
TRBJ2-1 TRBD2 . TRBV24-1 CATSDPLAGGPYEQFF TGTGCCACCAGTGACCCCCTAGCGGGAGGGCCTTATGAGCAGTTCTTC
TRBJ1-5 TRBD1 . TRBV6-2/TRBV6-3 CASSSAGGSNQPQHF TGTGCCAGCAGTTCCGCAGGGGGCAGCAATCAGCCCCAGCATTTT
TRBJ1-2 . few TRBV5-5 CASSLEGELFYGYTF TGTGCCAGCAGCTTGGAAGGGGAGCTATTTTATGGCTACACCTTC
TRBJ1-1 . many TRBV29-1 CSVRDLRTEAFF TGCAGCGTCCGGGACCTTCGGACTGAAGCTTTCTTT
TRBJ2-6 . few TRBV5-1 CASSSTDSFSGANVLTF TGCGCCAGCAGCTCGACGGACAGCTTCTCTGGGGCCAACGTCCTGACTTTC
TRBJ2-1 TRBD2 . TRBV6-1 CASRVTSGAPNEQFF TGTGCCAGCAGGGTGACTAGCGGGGCCCCCAATGAGCAGTTCTTC
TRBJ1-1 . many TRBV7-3 CASRKDGTNTEAFF TGTGCCAGCAGGAAGGACGGGACGAACACTGAAGCTTTCTTT
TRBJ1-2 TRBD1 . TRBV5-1 CAGSLSGQGDYGYTF TGCGCCGGCAGCCTATCGGGACAGGGTGACTATGGCTACACCTTC
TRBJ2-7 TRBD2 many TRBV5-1 CASSSPRTSGREQYF TGCGCCAGCAGCTCTCCGCGGACTAGCGGGAGGGAGCAGTACTTC
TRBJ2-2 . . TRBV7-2 CASSSTSRNTGELFF TGTGCCAGCAGCTCGACTAGTCGAAACACCGGGGAGCTGTTTTTT
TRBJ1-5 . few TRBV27 CASSRAGGPQHF TGTGCCAGCAGTAGGGCCGGCGGGCCCCAGCATTTT
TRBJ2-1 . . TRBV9 CASSVDGYPESEFF TGTGCCAGCAGCGTAGATGGTTACCCAGAGTCAGAGTTCTTC
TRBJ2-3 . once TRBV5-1 CASSISGISADTQYF TGCGCCAGCAGCATATCGGGGATATCGGCAGATACGCAGTATTTT
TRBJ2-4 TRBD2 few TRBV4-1 CASSQVSGVNIQYF TGCGCCAGCAGCCAGGTTAGCGGGGTAAACATTCAGTACTTC
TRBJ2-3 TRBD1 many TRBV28 CASGQGARADTQYF TGTGCCAGCGGACAGGGGGCGCGGGCAGATACGCAGTATTTT
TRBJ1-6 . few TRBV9 CASSVTDRDSPLHF TGTGCCAGCAGCGTAACAGATCGAGATTCACCCCTCCACTTT
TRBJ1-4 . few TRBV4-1 CASSQGQTTNEKLFF TGCGCCAGCAGCCAAGGACAGACAACTAATGAAAAACTGTTTTTT
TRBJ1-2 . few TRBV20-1 CSAEDRSGYGYTF TGCAGTGCTGAAGACAGGTCGGGCTATGGCTACACCTTC
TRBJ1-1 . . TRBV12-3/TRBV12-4 CASSFDSNTEAFF TGTGCCAGCAGTTTTGATTCAAACACTGAAGCTTTCTTT
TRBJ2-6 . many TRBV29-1 CSVETDIHSGANVLTF TGCAGCGTTGAAACGGACATCCACTCTGGGGCCAACGTCCTGACTTTC
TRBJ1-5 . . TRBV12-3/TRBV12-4 CASRSWAGKDQPQHF TGTGCCAGCAGGTCCTGGGCCGGAAAAGATCAGCCCCAGCATTTT
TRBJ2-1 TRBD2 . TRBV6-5 CASSYSGGSYNEQFF TGTGCCAGCAGTTATTCGGGGGGCTCCTACAATGAGCAGTTCTTC
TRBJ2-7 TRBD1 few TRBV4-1 CASSRQGAYEQYF TGCGCCAGCAGCCGACAGGGGGCCTACGAGCAGTACTTC
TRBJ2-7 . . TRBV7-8 CASSLLRTNYEQYF TGTGCCAGCAGCTTATTGAGGACCAACTACGAGCAGTACTTC
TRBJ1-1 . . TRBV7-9 CASSNRQWGEALF TGTGCCAGCAGCAACAGACAGTGGGGTGAAGCTCTCTTT
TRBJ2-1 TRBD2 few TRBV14 CASSRGTSVFYNEQFF TGTGCCAGCAGTCGAGGGACTAGCGTTTTTTACAATGAGCAGTTCTTC
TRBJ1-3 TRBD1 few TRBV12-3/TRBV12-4 CASITPGQGSGNTIYF TGTGCCAGCATCACCCCCGGACAGGGGTCAGGAAACACCATATATTTT
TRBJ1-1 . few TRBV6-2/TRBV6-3 CASSEQGGNTEAFF TGTGCCAGCAGTGAACAGGGAGGGAACACTGAAGCTTTCTTT
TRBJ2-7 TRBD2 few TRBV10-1 CASSGGRDLSAREREQYF TGCGCCAGCAGTGGAGGCCGTGATTTAAGTGCGCGGGAGAGGGAGCAGTACTTC
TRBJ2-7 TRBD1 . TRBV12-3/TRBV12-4 CASSSGTGYYEQYF TGTGCCAGCAGTTCCGGGACAGGCTACTACGAGCAGTACTTC
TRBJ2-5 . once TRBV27 CASSRKWVQETQYF TGTGCCAGCAGCCGGAAGTGGGTTCAAGAGACCCAGTACTTC
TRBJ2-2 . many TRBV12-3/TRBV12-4 CASSLQGTGELFF TGTGCCAGCAGTTTACAGGGCACCGGGGAGCTGTTTTTT
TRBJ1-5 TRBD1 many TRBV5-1 CASSSGQADQPQHF TGCGCCAGCAGCTCAGGACAGGCGGATCAGCCCCAGCATTTT
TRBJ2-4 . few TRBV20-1 CSARGGPGLAKNIQYF TGCAGTGCTAGAGGAGGCCCAGGTTTAGCCAAAAACATTCAGTACTTC
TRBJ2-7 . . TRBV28 CASRGDTYEQYF TGTGCCAGCAGGGGGGACACCTACGAGCAGTACTTC
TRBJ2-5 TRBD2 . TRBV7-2 CASSDSGRGQETQYF TGTGCCAGCAGCGATAGCGGGAGAGGCCAAGAGACCCAGTACTTC
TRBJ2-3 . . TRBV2 CARNRGGTDTQYF TGTGCCCGCAACAGGGGGGGAACAGATACGCAGTATTTT
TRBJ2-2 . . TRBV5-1 CASSPGGELFF TGCGCCAGCAGCCCTGGGGGGGAGCTGTTTTTT
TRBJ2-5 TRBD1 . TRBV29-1 CSGRQGSQETQYF TGCAGCGGACGACAGGGGAGCCAAGAGACCCAGTACTTC
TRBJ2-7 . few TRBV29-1 CSVLQGGASYEQYF TGCAGCGTCTTACAGGGGGGGGCGTCCTACGAGCAGTACTTC
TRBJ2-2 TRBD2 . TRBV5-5 CASSRSGGGRVYGELFF TGTGCCAGCAGCAGAAGCGGCGGCGGGAGGGTGTACGGGGAGCTGTTTTTT
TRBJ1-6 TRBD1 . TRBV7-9 CASSLGTSGTGRSPLHF TGTGCCAGCAGCTTAGGGACTTCCGGGACAGGGAGATCACCCCTCCACTTT
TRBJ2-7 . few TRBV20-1 CSVRGRVNEQYF TGCAGTGTACGGGGCAGGGTAAACGAGCAGTACTTC
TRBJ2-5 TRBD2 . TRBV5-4 CASSLELAGSSETQYF TGTGCCAGCAGCTTGGAACTAGCGGGATCATCAGAGACCCAGTACTTC